This T cell receptor (beta chain) appears in the sequencing data of a study of T cell responses to AZD1222 COVID-19 vaccine. There are 15 residues in the CDR3. Trimming removed 1 base from V and 3 bases from J; junction bases left unmatched: 5. Germline V gene sequence: CDR1 KGHSH, CDR2 LQKENI. Sequencing used immunoSEQ multiplex PCR; TCRdb keeps in-frame clones, though not all of them. Among fewer than 90,000 clones, 75% to 90% were seen once, and the ten largest hold 24%. The sample consisted of peripheral blood, taken on day 0 of AZD1222 vaccination. This rearrangement joins TRBV18 to TRBJ1-2; 7 bases map to TRBD1. This clonotype was obtained from an adult in good health. This chain's CDR3 is CASSPQGTGDYGYTF. The DNA for the CDR3 is TGTGCCAGCTCACCACAAGGTACAGGGGACTATGGCTACACCTTC.